This T cell receptor beta chain was profiled in a study of blood T cells in healthy people across ages. In the study overall: Per two T cells, about one barcoded beta molecule was captured through template switching.

Findings and limits, study-wide: Estimates of total diversity, which came from one million sequenced T cells, were considered to be underestimates. Higher diversity, along with more naive CD4+ cells, distinguished long-lived donors from aged donors.

Donor samples were obtained from healthy Caucasian individuals from Russia, aged about 6 to 95. Per the germline V gene, CDR1 is SQVTM and CDR2 is ANQGSEA. This CDR3 contains 12 residues. Primed by a sample-barcoded 5' primer and a J-beta primer mix, a second PCR proceeded for about 6 to 12 cycles. One entry per CDR3 protein, called by TCRdb with MiXCR from the 5' RACE reads. This table holds about 1 million distinct CDR3 sequences, under 55% found once. A remark on this clonotype: Its antigen is as yet unknown.

J is TRBJ2-1 and V is TRBV29-1, with D unclear. Judging by the DNA end, TRBJ2-7 fits better; the J call may be wrong. Sample: blood. The TCR originated in a woman in her sixties in good health. CDR3 amino acids: CSVDGFYNEQYF. DNA for the CDR3: TGCAGCGTTGACGGGTTCTACAATGAGCAGTACTTC.